The entry below describes one T cell receptor beta chain. Its target is unknown. The data were produced by immunoSEQ multiplex PCR, yet TCRdb's version contains in-frame clones alone and is incomplete. The table records some 23,000 clones, roughly 91% of them present only once. This record comes from a study of OX40 agonist ivuxolimab in advanced cancers. Background on the study: At 0.01 to 10 mg/kg, ivuxolimab was administered intravenously to patients every 2 weeks. Of mixed ages from about 20 to 85 and averaging 60 years, the group was roughly 85% male. General study points: Researchers report that CD8+ T cells had, on average, more expanded clones than CD4+.

This receptor was identified in an adult with an advanced solid tumor such as melanoma, head and neck, liver or kidney cancer. The sample here was CD4+ or CD8+ T cells sorted from blood, taken in a trial of the OX40 agonist ivuxolimab.

The DNA of the CDR3 is TGCGCCAGCACCACGGCGGGCCAAACAGATACGCAGTATTTT. It codes for CASTTAGQTDTQYF. The J gene is TRBJ2-3, the V gene TRBV5-1; possibly TRBD2 for D (5 bases). Germline loops: CDR1 SGHRS, CDR2 YFSETQ. Trimming cost V 6 bases and J 3 bases, with 14 bases left between them. The CDR3 runs to 14 residues. Full variable domain (outside the CDR3, taken from reference TRBV5-1 and TRBJ2-3): KAGVTQTPRYLIKTRGQQVTLSCSPISGHRSVSWYQQTPGQGLQFLFEYFSETQRNKGNFPGRFSGRQFSNSRSEMNVSTLELGDSALYLCASTTAGQTDTQYFGPGTRLTVL.